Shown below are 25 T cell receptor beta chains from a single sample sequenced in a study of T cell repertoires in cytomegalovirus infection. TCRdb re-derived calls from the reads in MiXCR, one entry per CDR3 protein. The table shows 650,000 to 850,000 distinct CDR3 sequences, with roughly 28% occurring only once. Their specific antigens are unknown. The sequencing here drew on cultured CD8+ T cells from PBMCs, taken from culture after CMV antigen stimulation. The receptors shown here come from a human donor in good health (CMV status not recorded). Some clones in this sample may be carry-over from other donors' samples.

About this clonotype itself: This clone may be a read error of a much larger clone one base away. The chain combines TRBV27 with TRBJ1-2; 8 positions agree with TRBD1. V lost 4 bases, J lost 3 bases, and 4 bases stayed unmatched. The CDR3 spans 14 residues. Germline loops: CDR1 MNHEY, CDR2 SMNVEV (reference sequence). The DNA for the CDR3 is TGTGCCAGCAGTTACAGGGGGGTCGACTATGGCTACACCTTC. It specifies CASSYRGVDYGYTF.

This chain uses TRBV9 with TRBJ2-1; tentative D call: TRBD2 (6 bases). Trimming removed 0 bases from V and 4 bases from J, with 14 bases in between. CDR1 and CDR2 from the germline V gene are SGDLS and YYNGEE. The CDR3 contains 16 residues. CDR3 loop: CASSVGVPGEYNEQFF. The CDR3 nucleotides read TGTGCCAGCAGCGTAGGGGTTCCGGGGGAGTACAATGAGCAGTTCTTC.

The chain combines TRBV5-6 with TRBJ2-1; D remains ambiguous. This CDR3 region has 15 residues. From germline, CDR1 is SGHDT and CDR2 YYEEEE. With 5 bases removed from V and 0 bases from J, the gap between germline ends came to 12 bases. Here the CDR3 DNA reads TGTGCCAGCAGTAAGAGTCGGAGCTCCTACAATGAGCAGTTCTTC. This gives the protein CASSKSRSSYNEQFF.

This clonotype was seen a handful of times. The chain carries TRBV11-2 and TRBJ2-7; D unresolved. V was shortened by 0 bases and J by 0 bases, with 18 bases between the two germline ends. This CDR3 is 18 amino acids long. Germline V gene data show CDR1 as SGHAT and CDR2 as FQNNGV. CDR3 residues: CASSLDMTKVPISYEQYF. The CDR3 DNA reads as TGTGCCAGCAGCTTAGATATGACGAAGGTCCCGATCTCCTACGAGCAGTACTTC.

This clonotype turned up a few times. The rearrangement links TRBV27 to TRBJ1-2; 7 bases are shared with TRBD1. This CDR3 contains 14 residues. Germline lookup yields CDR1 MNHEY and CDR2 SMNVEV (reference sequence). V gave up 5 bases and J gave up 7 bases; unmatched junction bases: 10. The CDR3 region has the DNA TGTGCCAGCAGTGAAACTGACAGGGTTGGTGGCTACACCTTC. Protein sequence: CASSETDRVGGYTF.

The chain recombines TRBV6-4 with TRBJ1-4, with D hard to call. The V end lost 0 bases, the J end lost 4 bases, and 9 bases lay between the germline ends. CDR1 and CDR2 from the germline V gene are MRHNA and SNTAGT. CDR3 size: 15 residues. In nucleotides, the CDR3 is TGTGCCAGCAGTGACTCGGGCGGGATTAATGAAAAACTGTTTTTT. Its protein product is CASSDSGGINEKLFF.

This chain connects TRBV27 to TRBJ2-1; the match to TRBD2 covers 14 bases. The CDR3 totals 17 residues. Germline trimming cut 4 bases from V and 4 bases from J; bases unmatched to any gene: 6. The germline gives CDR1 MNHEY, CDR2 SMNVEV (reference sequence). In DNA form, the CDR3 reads TGTGCCAGCAGTTACTCGACTAGCGGGGGGGTTTACAATGAGCAGTTCTTC. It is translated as CASSYSTSGGVYNEQFF.

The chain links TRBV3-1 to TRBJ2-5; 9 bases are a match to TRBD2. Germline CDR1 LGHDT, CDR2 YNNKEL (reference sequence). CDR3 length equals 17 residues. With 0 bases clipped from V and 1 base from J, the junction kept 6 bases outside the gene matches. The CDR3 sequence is CASSQDRGLALQETQYF. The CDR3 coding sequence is TGTGCCAGCAGCCAAGATAGAGGACTAGCGCTCCAAGAGACCCAGTACTTC.

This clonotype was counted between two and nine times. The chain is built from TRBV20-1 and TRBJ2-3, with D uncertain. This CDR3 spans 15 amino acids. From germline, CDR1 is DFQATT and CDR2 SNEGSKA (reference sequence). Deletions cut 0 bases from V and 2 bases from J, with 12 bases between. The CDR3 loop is CSARDRHSVTDTQYF. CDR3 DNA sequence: TGCAGTGCTAGAGACAGGCACTCTGTCACAGATACGCAGTATTTT.

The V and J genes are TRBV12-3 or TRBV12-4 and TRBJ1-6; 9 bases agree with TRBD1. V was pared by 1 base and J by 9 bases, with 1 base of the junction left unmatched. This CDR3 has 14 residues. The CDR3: CASSLGDRVSPLHF. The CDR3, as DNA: TGTGCCAGCAGTTTAGGGGACAGGGTTTCACCCCTCCACTTT.

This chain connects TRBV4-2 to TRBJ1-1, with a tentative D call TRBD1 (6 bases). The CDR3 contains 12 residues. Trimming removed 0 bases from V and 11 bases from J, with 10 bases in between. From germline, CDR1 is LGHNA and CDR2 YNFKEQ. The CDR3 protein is CASSQDLTGAFF. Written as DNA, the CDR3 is TGTGCCAGCAGCCAAGATCTGACAGGCGCTTTCTTT.

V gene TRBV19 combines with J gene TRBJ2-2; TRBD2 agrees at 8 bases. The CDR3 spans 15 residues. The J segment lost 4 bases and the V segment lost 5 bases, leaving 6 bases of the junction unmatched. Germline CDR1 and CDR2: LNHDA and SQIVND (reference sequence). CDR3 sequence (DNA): TGTGCCAGTAGTCCCAGCGGGGGCCGCACCGGGGAGCTGTTTTTT. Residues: CASSPSGGRTGELFF. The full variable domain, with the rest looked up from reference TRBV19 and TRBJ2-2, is DGGITQSPKYLFRKEGQNVTLSCEQNLNHDAMYWYRQDPGQGLRLIYYSQIVNDFQKGDIAEGYSVSREKKESFPLTVTSAQKNPTAFYLCASSPSGGRTGELFFGEGSRLTVL.

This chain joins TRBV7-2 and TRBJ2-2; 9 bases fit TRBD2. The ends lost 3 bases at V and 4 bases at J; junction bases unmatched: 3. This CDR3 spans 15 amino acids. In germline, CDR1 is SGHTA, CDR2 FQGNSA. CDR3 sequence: CASSFLAGSTGELFF. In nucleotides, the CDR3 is TGTGCCAGCAGCTTTCTAGCGGGGAGCACCGGGGAGCTGTTTTTT.

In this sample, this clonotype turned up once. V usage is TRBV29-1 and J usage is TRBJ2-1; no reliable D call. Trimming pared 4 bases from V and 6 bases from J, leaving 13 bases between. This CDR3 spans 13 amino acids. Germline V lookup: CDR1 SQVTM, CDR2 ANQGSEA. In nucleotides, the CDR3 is TGCAGCGTTGGCTGGGGATTGGGCAATGAGCAGTTCTTC. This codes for CSVGWGLGNEQFF.

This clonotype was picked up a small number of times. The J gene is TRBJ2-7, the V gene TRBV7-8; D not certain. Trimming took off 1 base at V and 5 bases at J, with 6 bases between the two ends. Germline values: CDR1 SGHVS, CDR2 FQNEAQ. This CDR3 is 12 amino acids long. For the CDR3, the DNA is TGTGCCAGCAGCTTAGAAGTTGACGAGCAGTACTTC. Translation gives CASSLEVDEQYF.

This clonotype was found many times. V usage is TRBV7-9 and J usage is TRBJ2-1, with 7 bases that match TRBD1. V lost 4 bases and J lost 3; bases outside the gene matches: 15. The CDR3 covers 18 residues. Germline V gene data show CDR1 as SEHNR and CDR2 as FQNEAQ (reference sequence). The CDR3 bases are TGTGCCAGCAGCTCCCCCCCCGAGAAGGGGGCTTTCTACAATGAGCAGTTCTTC. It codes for CASSSPPEKGAFYNEQFF.

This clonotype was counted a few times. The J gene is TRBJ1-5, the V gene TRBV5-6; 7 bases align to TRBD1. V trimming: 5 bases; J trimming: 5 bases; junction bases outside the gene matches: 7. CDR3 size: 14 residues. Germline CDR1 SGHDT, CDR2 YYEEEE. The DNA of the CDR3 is TGTGCCAGCAGTTGGGGGACAGACCATCAGCCCCAGCATTTT. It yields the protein CASSWGTDHQPQHF.

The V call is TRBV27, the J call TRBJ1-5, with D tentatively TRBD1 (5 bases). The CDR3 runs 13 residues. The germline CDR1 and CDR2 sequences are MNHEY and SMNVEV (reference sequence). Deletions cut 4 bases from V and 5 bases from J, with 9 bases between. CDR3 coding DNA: TGTGCCAGCAGTTGGGACGGCTATCAGCCCCAGCATTTT. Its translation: CASSWDGYQPQHF.

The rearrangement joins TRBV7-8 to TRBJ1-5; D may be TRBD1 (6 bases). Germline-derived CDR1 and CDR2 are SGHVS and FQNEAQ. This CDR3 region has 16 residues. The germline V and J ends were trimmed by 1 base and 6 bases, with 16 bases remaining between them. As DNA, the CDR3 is TGTGCCAGCAGCTTAGAGGGGGGGCTGGTAGTTCAGCCCCAGCATTTT. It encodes CASSLEGGLVVQPQHF.

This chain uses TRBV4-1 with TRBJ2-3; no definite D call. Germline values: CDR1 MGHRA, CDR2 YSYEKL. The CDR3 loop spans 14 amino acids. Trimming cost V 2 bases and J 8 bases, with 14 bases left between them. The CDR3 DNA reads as TGCGCCAGCAGCCAAAAATTGACGGCAGTTACGCAGTATTTT. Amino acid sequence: CASSQKLTAVTQYF.

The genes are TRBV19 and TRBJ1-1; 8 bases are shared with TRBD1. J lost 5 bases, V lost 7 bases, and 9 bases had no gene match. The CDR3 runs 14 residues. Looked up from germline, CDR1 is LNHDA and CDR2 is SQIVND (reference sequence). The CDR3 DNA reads TGTGCCAGTACTGAAGGACAGGGATATACTGAAGCTTTCTTT. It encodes CASTEGQGYTEAFF.

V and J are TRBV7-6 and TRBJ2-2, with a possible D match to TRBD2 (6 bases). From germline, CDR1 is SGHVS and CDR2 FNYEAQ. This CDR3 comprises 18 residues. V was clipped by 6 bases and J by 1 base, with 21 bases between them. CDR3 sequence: CASRQMGGEPMNTGELFF. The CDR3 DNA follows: TGTGCCAGCAGACAAATGGGAGGAGAGCCGATGAACACCGGGGAGCTGTTTTTT.

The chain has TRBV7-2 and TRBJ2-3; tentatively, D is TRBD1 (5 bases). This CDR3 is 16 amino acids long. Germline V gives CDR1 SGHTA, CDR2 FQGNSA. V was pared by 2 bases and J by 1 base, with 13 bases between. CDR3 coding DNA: TGTGCCAGCAGCTTACGGTTTGCCAGGGGCACAGATACGCAGTATTTT. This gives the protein CASSLRFARGTDTQYF.

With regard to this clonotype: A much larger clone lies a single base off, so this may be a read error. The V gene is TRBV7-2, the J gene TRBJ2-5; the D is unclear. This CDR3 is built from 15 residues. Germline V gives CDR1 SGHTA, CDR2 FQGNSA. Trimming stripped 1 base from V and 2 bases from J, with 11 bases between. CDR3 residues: CASSLGVRLQETQYF. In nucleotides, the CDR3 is TGTGCCAGCAGCTTAGGCGTCCGCCTTCAAGAGACCCAGTACTTC.

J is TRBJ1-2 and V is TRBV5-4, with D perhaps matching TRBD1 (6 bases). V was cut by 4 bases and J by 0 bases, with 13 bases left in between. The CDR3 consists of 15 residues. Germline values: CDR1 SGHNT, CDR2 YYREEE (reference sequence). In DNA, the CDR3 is TGTGCCAGCAGCCAGGACAGTGTAGCTAACTATGGCTACACCTTC. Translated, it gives CASSQDSVANYGYTF. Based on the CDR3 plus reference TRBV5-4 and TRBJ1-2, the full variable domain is ETGVTQSPTHLIKTRGQQVTLRCSSQSGHNTVSWYQQALGQGPQFIFQYYREEENGRGNFPPRFSGLQFPNYSSELNVNALELDDSALYLCASSQDSVANYGYTFGSGTRLTVV.